This TCR beta chain was identified in a study of Graves' ophthalmopathy and Graves' hyperthyroidism. The study's findings and limits: Detected in blood as well were most expanded thyroid clonotypes with frequency above 0.001.

Germline CDR1 reads MGHDK; CDR2 reads SYGVNS. V shed 2 bases and J 4 bases; nucleotides not matched to a gene: 10. CDR3 length: 17 amino acids. Amplified material comprised TCR beta CDR3 regions derived from RNA transcripts. An opening RT-PCR round employed HTBI primers and preceded a second-round multiplex PCR. TCRdb re-called the multiplex PCR reads with MiXCR, one entry per CDR3 protein. The top ten clones hold 3.3% of a sample with about 700,000 distinct CDR3 sequences, more than 40% of them seen once. On this clonotype: Its antigen is as yet unknown.

The clonotype originates from an adult man with Graves' ophthalmopathy. The chain combines TRBV25-1 with TRBJ1-3; 8 bases line up with TRBD1. The specimen was peripheral blood. CDR3 sequence (DNA): TGTGCCAGCAGTGAAGCGCCAGGACAGGGATCCGGAAACACCATATATTTT. The encoded protein is CASSEAPGQGSGNTIYF.